The source of this T cell receptor beta chain is a study of T-cell reconstitution after alpha-beta-depleted transplantation in children (dated by TCRdb to 2016 to 2017). Background for the entire study: Using TCR repertoire profiling, the study followed T-cell immune reconstitution in a quantitative way in children after TCRalphabeta/CD19-depleted allogeneic hematopoietic cell transplantation.

In this sample, this clonotype turned up many times. Its target antigen remains unknown. One junction end disagrees with the germline gene, perhaps due to a read error. Taken from cysteine to phenylalanine, the CDR3 has 12 residues. Solely the CDR3 DNA is kept, with 36 bases framed from the first base. The germline V gene (reference sequence) supplies CDR1 SGHNT and CDR2 YYREEE. Libraries were made using PCR. The data were produced on an Illumina HiSeq 2500. To normalize quantification of the TCRbeta repertoire, the TCR libraries were built with molecular barcoding that relied on unique molecular identifiers. The public reads were reanalyzed by TCRdb: fastp trimming at Q25, MiXCR alignment, in-frame beta chains only. Rows matching on CDR3 protein sequence are summarized as one entry with the most common DNA and genes. The sample records more than 100,000 distinct CDR3 sequences, 23% of which are singletons. The ten largest clones take up about 11% of the sample.

The treatment or condition label, as the study defines it: allogeneic hematopoietic cell transplantation with graft depleted of TCRalphabeta T cells and CD19 B cells. The children who served as transplant recipients had been given grafts of TCRalphabeta/CD19-depleted allogeneic hematopoietic cells. The research as a whole found: The high TCRbeta diversity at day 60 in some patients was ascribed to recipient T cells and intrathymic progenitors that had survived conditioning. Apparently early alphabetaT-cell count recovery about two months after transplant reportedly relied on only several hundred rapidly expanded clones derived from non-depleted graft cells. Hyperexpanded clone frequencies declined over subsequent months; after one year, T-cell counts and TCRbeta diversity were mostly attributed to newly produced T cells.

The chain is made from TRBV5-4 and TRBJ2-4, with 9 bases in between that match TRBD1. The receptor was isolated from a male patient between 2 and 10 years old who had a stem cell transplant for chronic granulomatous disease, so the T cells may come from the graft donor. The sequences come from PBMCs, mostly from graft donor cells, collected 180 days after TCRalphabeta/CD19-depleted stem cell transplant. For the CDR3, the sequence is CASSLGDRDFDF. The bases read TGTGCCAGCAGCTTGGGGGACAGGGATTTCGACTTC.